These T cell receptor beta chains were read from a single sample in a study of T cells in Graves' hyperthyroidism and ophthalmopathy. Each CDR3 protein is one row after TCRdb ran MiXCR on the multiplex PCR reads. This sample has 400,000 to 550,000 distinct CDR3 sequences, with approximately 15% found just once. The sequencing sample was made of blood. The receptors here all came from a woman aged 18 to 35 with Graves' hyperthyroidism. The CDR3 runs from the conserved cysteine through the conserved F or W. Fields, in order: CDR3 DNA, CDR3 protein, D gene, J gene, clone size, V gene. D genes are given only for firm matches. Rows give clone size only sometimes, using once, few, many, or a class for an expanded clone.

cdr3_nt: TGTGCCAGCAGCTTAAACCCTCTGAATGGAGAGACCCAGTACTTC
cdr3_aa: CASSLNPLNGETQYF
d_call: .
j_call: TRBJ2-5
clone_size: .
v_call: TRBV7-3

cdr3_nt: TGTGCCAGCGTCGCCTTGGGCGGGAGGGCAGATACGCAGTATTTT
cdr3_aa: CASVALGGRADTQYF
d_call: TRBD2
j_call: TRBJ2-3
clone_size: many
v_call: TRBV6-1

cdr3_nt: TGTGCCAGCAGCGCCGCTGGGGCAGGTGGCTCACCCCTCCACTTT
cdr3_aa: CASSAAGAGGSPLHF
d_call: .
j_call: TRBJ1-6
clone_size: many
v_call: TRBV6-1

cdr3_nt: TGTGCCAGCAGTGTTAGTAGCGGTAATCTTCAGGGGGCCCAGTACTTC
cdr3_aa: CASSVSSGNLQGAQYF
d_call: .
j_call: TRBJ2-5
clone_size: many
v_call: TRBV25-1

cdr3_nt: TGTGCCAGCAGCCCGGGACAGCCATACGTTGAAGCTTTCTTT
cdr3_aa: CASSPGQPYVEAFF
d_call: TRBD1
j_call: TRBJ1-1
clone_size: many
v_call: TRBV12-3/TRBV12-4

cdr3_nt: TGTGCCAGCTCACCAGGGCTAGCGGGAGGTGGCTCCTACGAGCAGTACTTC
cdr3_aa: CASSPGLAGGGSYEQYF
d_call: TRBD2
j_call: TRBJ2-7
clone_size: few
v_call: TRBV18

cdr3_nt: TGTGCCAGTAACCCAGGGAGGGGGCCAACAGATACGCAGTATTTT
cdr3_aa: CASNPGRGPTDTQYF
d_call: .
j_call: TRBJ2-3
clone_size: many
v_call: TRBV19

cdr3_nt: TGTGCCTGGAGTCCCTCCCGCGACCCAAATAGCAATCAGCCCCAGCATTTT
cdr3_aa: CAWSPSRDPNSNQPQHF
d_call: .
j_call: TRBJ1-5
clone_size: many
v_call: TRBV30

cdr3_nt: TGTGCCAGCAGCCCTCCTAAACTAGCGGGAGAGGTAGAGACGCAGTATTTT
cdr3_aa: CASSPPKLAGEVETQYF
d_call: TRBD2
j_call: TRBJ2-3
clone_size: many
v_call: TRBV13

cdr3_nt: TGTGCCAGTAGTATGTGGGATGGCTACACCTTC
cdr3_aa: CASSMWDGYTF
d_call: .
j_call: TRBJ1-2
clone_size: many
v_call: TRBV19

cdr3_nt: TGTGCCACCCCAGGAGAGCTACCACACAATGAGCAGTTCTTC
cdr3_aa: CATPGELPHNEQFF
d_call: .
j_call: TRBJ2-1
clone_size: .
v_call: TRBV24-1

cdr3_nt: TGCAGCGTTCTTACCTTCGACAGCAGAGGAAACACCGGGGAGCTGTTTTTT
cdr3_aa: CSVLTFDSRGNTGELFF
d_call: .
j_call: TRBJ2-2
clone_size: .
v_call: TRBV29-1

cdr3_nt: TGTGCCTGGAGTGACCATATGAACACTGAAGCTTTCTTT
cdr3_aa: CAWSDHMNTEAFF
d_call: .
j_call: TRBJ1-1
clone_size: many
v_call: TRBV30

cdr3_nt: TGTGCCAGCAGCCAGGGTTTGAACACTGAAGCTTTCTTT
cdr3_aa: CASSQGLNTEAFF
d_call: .
j_call: TRBJ1-1
clone_size: many
v_call: TRBV3-1

cdr3_nt: TGTGCCAGTCGCCGACAGGTCTCTTCCTCTAACTATGGCTACACCTTC
cdr3_aa: CASRRQVSSSNYGYTF
d_call: .
j_call: TRBJ1-2
clone_size: few
v_call: TRBV19

cdr3_nt: TGTGCCAGCAAGGGAGGGGATCAGCCCCAGCATTTT
cdr3_aa: CASKGGDQPQHF
d_call: .
j_call: TRBJ1-5
clone_size: many
v_call: TRBV19

cdr3_nt: TGTGCCAGCAGCCCCGAGGGGGATGGAAACATTCAGTACTTC
cdr3_aa: CASSPEGDGNIQYF
d_call: .
j_call: TRBJ2-4
clone_size: many
v_call: TRBV7-3

cdr3_nt: TGTGCCACCAGTGATCAAGAGGAGGGGACAGGGTACCAAGAGACCCAGTACTTC
cdr3_aa: CATSDQEEGTGYQETQYF
d_call: TRBD1
j_call: TRBJ2-5
clone_size: .
v_call: TRBV24-1

cdr3_nt: TGCAGTGCTGAAGACCAGGGGAATGAGCAGTTCTTC
cdr3_aa: CSAEDQGNEQFF
d_call: .
j_call: TRBJ2-1
clone_size: .
v_call: TRBV20-1

cdr3_nt: TGTGCCAGCAGCCCCGCTTGGACAGCCTCTGGAAACACCATATATTTT
cdr3_aa: CASSPAWTASGNTIYF
d_call: .
j_call: TRBJ1-3
clone_size: many
v_call: TRBV3-1

cdr3_nt: TGCAGTGCTAGAATAACAGCAACTAATGAAAAACTGTTTTTT
cdr3_aa: CSARITATNEKLFF
d_call: .
j_call: TRBJ1-4
clone_size: many
v_call: TRBV20-1

cdr3_nt: TGTGCCAGCAGCCTATTCACTAGCGGGAGGGAGACCCAGTACTTC
cdr3_aa: CASSLFTSGRETQYF
d_call: TRBD2
j_call: TRBJ2-5
clone_size: .
v_call: TRBV3-1

cdr3_nt: TGTGCCAGCAGCCAAGAAGTGCCCGGGGGAGCGAGCTCCTACAATGAGCAGTACTTC
cdr3_aa: CASSQEVPGGASSYNEQYF
d_call: .
j_call: TRBJ2-7
clone_size: .
v_call: TRBV3-1

cdr3_nt: TGTGCCATCAGTGAGTCGGGACAGCATAATAGTAACTATGGCTACACCTTC
cdr3_aa: CAISESGQHNSNYGYTF
d_call: TRBD1
j_call: TRBJ1-2
clone_size: many
v_call: TRBV10-3

cdr3_nt: TGTGCCAGCAGCTACGGCGGACTCCGCCAAGAGACCCAGTACTTC
cdr3_aa: CASSYGGLRQETQYF
d_call: .
j_call: TRBJ2-5
clone_size: .
v_call: TRBV11-2

cdr3_nt: TGTGCCAGCAGCCAAGATTGGGGACCACTAGCGCACCCCTACGAGCAGTACTTC
cdr3_aa: CASSQDWGPLAHPYEQYF
d_call: TRBD2
j_call: TRBJ2-7
clone_size: many
v_call: TRBV3-1

cdr3_nt: TGTGCCACCAGTGATTCGGGATCCCCCAGGAATGAGCAGTTCTTC
cdr3_aa: CATSDSGSPRNEQFF
d_call: .
j_call: TRBJ2-1
clone_size: many
v_call: TRBV24-1

cdr3_nt: TGTGCCAGCAGCTTAACGTTGGGCAGGGGAGGGTCTGGGGCCAACGTCCTGACTTTC
cdr3_aa: CASSLTLGRGGSGANVLTF
d_call: .
j_call: TRBJ2-6
clone_size: many
v_call: TRBV7-3

cdr3_nt: TGTGCCAGTGGTATAGGTACCAACACTGAAGCTTTCTTT
cdr3_aa: CASGIGTNTEAFF
d_call: .
j_call: TRBJ1-1
clone_size: .
v_call: TRBV19

cdr3_nt: TGTGCCAGCAGTTTAGTTTTAAACTATGGCTACACCTTC
cdr3_aa: CASSLVLNYGYTF
d_call: .
j_call: TRBJ1-2
clone_size: many
v_call: TRBV12-3/TRBV12-4

cdr3_nt: TGCAGTGCCAGCTGGGACGCGGCGGGGGAGCAGTACTTC
cdr3_aa: CSASWDAAGEQYF
d_call: .
j_call: TRBJ2-7
clone_size: many
v_call: TRBV20-1

cdr3_nt: TGTGCCAGCAGCCAACTAACTAGCGCCTCCTCCGAGCAGTACTTC
cdr3_aa: CASSQLTSASSEQYF
d_call: TRBD2
j_call: TRBJ2-7
clone_size: .
v_call: TRBV3-1

cdr3_nt: TGTGCCAGCAGCAACTCCGGGACTAGGGGCAATGAGCAGTTCTTC
cdr3_aa: CASSNSGTRGNEQFF
d_call: TRBD2
j_call: TRBJ2-1
clone_size: many
v_call: TRBV7-8

cdr3_nt: TGTGCCAGCAGTTTAGTCGCTGGGGTCTCCTACGAGCAGTACTTC
cdr3_aa: CASSLVAGVSYEQYF
d_call: .
j_call: TRBJ2-7
clone_size: many
v_call: TRBV12-3/TRBV12-4

cdr3_nt: TGTGCCAGCAGCCAAGGCGGACAGAACTATGGCTACACCTTC
cdr3_aa: CASSQGGQNYGYTF
d_call: .
j_call: TRBJ1-2
clone_size: .
v_call: TRBV3-1

cdr3_nt: TGCAGCGGTGACAGGGGATTCAACACTGAAGCTTTCTTT
cdr3_aa: CSGDRGFNTEAFF
d_call: TRBD1
j_call: TRBJ1-1
clone_size: few
v_call: TRBV29-1

cdr3_nt: TGTGCCAGCAGCTTAAGCGGGAGGTCTTACAATGAGCAGTTCTTC
cdr3_aa: CASSLSGRSYNEQFF
d_call: TRBD2
j_call: TRBJ2-1
clone_size: many
v_call: TRBV7-3

cdr3_nt: TGTGCCAGCAGCTTGGGCAGCGAGGGCTACACCTTC
cdr3_aa: CASSLGSEGYTF
d_call: .
j_call: TRBJ1-2
clone_size: few
v_call: TRBV7-9

cdr3_nt: TGTGCCAGCAGCCAATCAGTTTCGGGGGCAACTAATGAAAAACTGTTTTTT
cdr3_aa: CASSQSVSGATNEKLFF
d_call: .
j_call: TRBJ1-4
clone_size: many
v_call: TRBV16

cdr3_nt: TGTGCCAGCAGTTTATCGGGGGGAAGCTCCTACAATGAGCAGTTCTTC
cdr3_aa: CASSLSGGSSYNEQFF
d_call: .
j_call: TRBJ2-1
clone_size: many
v_call: TRBV27

cdr3_nt: TGTGCCACCCGGGGGGGTTATGGCACAGATACGCAGTATTTT
cdr3_aa: CATRGGYGTDTQYF
d_call: TRBD2
j_call: TRBJ2-3
clone_size: .
v_call: TRBV19

cdr3_nt: TGTGCCAGTAACCCGTTTAGCGGGGAGGCCGTGGGGAAGTTCTTC
cdr3_aa: CASNPFSGEAVGKFF
d_call: TRBD2
j_call: TRBJ2-1
clone_size: .
v_call: TRBV19

cdr3_nt: TGTGCCACCAGCAGAGATCCCGGGGCCCAAGAGACCCAGTACTTC
cdr3_aa: CATSRDPGAQETQYF
d_call: .
j_call: TRBJ2-5
clone_size: .
v_call: TRBV15

cdr3_nt: TGCAGTGCTAGAGATAACAGGGGGGATGAAAAACTGTTTTTT
cdr3_aa: CSARDNRGDEKLFF
d_call: TRBD1
j_call: TRBJ1-4
clone_size: few
v_call: TRBV20-1

cdr3_nt: TGTGCCGCCTGGGAACTTGAAGCTTTCTTT
cdr3_aa: CAAWELEAFF
d_call: .
j_call: TRBJ1-1
clone_size: few
v_call: TRBV2

cdr3_nt: TGTGCCAGCAGCTTACCGGGAGTTATCTACAATGAGCAGTTCTTC
cdr3_aa: CASSLPGVIYNEQFF
d_call: .
j_call: TRBJ2-1
clone_size: many
v_call: TRBV7-8